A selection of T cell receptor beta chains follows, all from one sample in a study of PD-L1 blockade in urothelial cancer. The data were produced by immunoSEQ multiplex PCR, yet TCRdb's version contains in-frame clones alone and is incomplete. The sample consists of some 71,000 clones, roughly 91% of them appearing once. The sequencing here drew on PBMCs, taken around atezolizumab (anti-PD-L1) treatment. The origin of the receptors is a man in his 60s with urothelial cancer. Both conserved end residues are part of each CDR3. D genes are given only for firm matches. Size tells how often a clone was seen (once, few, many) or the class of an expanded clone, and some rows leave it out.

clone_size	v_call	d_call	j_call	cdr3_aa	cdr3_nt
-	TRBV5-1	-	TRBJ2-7	CASSPGSFYEQYF	TGCGCCAGCAGCCCTGGTAGTTTCTACGAGCAGTACTTC
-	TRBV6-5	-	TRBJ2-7	CASRTPTGLPSF	TGTGCCAGCAGGACCCCGACAGGCCTTCCGTCCTTC
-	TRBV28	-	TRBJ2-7	CASSATGYPYEQYF	TGTGCCAGCAGTGCTACAGGGTACCCCTACGAGCAGTACTTC
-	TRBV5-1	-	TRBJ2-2	CASSGGQNTGELFF	TGCGCCAGCAGCGGGGGACAGAACACCGGGGAGCTGTTTTTT
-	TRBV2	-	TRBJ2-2	CASRDTEAPGELFF	TGTGCCAGCCGGGACACGGAGGCCCCCGGGGAGCTGTTTTTT
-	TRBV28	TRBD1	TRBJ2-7	CASSRGGAGLGEQYF	TGTGCCAGCAGTCGAGGGGGCGCCGGCTTGGGGGAGCAGTACTTC
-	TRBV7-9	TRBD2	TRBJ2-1	CASSLGTSSHNEQFF	TGTGCCAGCAGCTTAGGGACTAGCAGTCACAATGAGCAGTTCTTC
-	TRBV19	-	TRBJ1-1	CASKKGGEGRMNTEAFF	TGTGCCAGTAAAAAAGGGGGGGAGGGGCGGATGAACACTGAAGCTTTCTTT
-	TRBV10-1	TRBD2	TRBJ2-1	CASSGTSGLGGEQFF	TGCGCCAGCAGCGGGACTAGCGGCCTGGGAGGCGAGCAGTTCTTC
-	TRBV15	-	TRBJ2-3	CATSREIRQGRADTQYF	TGTGCCACCAGCAGAGAGATCAGACAGGGGAGGGCAGATACGCAGTATTTT
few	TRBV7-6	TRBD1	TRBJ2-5	CASSAGQVVETQYF	TGTGCCAGCAGCGCGGGACAGGTGGTTGAGACCCAGTACTTC
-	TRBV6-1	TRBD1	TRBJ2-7	CASSEPRGRYEQYF	TGTGCCAGCAGTGAACCCAGGGGGCGCTACGAGCAGTACTTC
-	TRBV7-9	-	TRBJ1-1	CANGADRIGEAFF	TGTGCTAATGGGGCAGACCGAATAGGGGAAGCTTTCTTT
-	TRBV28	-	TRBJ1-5	CASSSPNQPQHF	TGTGCCAGCAGTTCTCCGAATCAGCCCCAGCATTTT
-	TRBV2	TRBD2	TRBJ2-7	CASSEKREVQYF	TGTGCCAGCAGTGAAAAGCGGGAGGTGCAGTACTTC
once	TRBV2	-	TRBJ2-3	CASSQQGSSTDTQYF	TGTGCCAGCAGTCAACAGGGATCTAGCACAGATACGCAGTATTTT
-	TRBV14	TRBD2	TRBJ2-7	CASSRGLAGTYEQYF	TGTGCCAGCAGCAGGGGACTAGCGGGGACTTACGAGCAGTACTTC
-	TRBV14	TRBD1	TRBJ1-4	CASSHLPGQGDEKLFF	TGTGCCAGCAGCCACCTGCCGGGACAGGGGGATGAAAAACTGTTTTTT
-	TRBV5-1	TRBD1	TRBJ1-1	CASSFPGGGGTEAFF	TGCGCCAGCAGCTTTCCAGGGGGCGGGGGCACTGAAGCTTTCTTT
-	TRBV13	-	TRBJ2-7	CASSSYELAYYEQYF	TGTGCCAGCAGCTCGTACGAACTAGCTTACTACGAGCAGTACTTC
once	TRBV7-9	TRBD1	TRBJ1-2	CASSPGQGAWYGYTF	TGTGCCAGCAGCCCAGGACAGGGGGCTTGGTATGGCTACACCTTC
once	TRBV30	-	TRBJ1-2	CAWGRERAEGYTF	TGTGCCTGGGGGCGGGAGAGGGCGGAGGGCTACACCTTC
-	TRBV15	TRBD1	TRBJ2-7	CATSRVPGQGYEQYF	TGTGCCACCAGCAGAGTGCCGGGACAGGGCTACGAGCAGTACTTC
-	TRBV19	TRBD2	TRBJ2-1	CASKEASGTYNEQFF	TGTGCCAGTAAAGAGGCGAGCGGGACTTACAATGAGCAGTTCTTC
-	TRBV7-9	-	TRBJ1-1	CASSLGGLNTEAFF	TGTGCCAGCAGCTTGGGGGGGCTGAACACTGAAGCTTTCTTT
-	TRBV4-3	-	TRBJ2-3	CASSQEGGTDTQYF	TGCGCCAGCAGCCAAGAGGGGGGAACAGATACGCAGTATTTT
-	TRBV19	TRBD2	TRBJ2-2	CASSTGLAGGFHTGELFF	TGTGCCAGTAGTACAGGACTAGCGGGGGGTTTTCACACCGGGGAGCTGTTTTTT
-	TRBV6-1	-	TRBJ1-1	CASSEVQITEAFF	TGTGCCAGCAGTGAGGTCCAGATCACTGAAGCTTTCTTT
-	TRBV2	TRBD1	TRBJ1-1	CASSASGQGNTEAFF	TGTGCCAGCAGTGCCTCGGGACAGGGGAACACTGAAGCTTTCTTT
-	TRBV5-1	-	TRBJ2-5	CASSLDGGPLQETQYF	TGCGCCAGCAGCTTGGATGGGGGCCCTCTCCAAGAGACCCAGTACTTC
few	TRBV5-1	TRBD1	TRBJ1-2	CASSLDRQGAQGYTF	TGCGCCAGCAGCTTGGACCGACAGGGGGCTCAAGGCTACACCTTC
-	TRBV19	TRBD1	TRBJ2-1	CASSIGTGVGNEQFF	TGTGCCAGTAGTATTGGGACAGGGGTTGGGAATGAGCAGTTCTTC
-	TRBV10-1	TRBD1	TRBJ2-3	CASSNGGTGADTQYF	TGCGCCAGCAGTAACGGGGGGACAGGGGCAGATACGCAGTATTTT
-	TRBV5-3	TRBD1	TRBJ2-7	CARSWGQGPLEQYF	TGTGCCAGAAGCTGGGGACAGGGACCCCTCGAGCAGTACTTC
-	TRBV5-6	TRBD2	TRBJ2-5	CASSLAGGTVPTQYF	TGTGCCAGCAGCTTGGCCGGGGGGACCGTCCCGACCCAGTACTTC
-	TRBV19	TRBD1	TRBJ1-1	CASSKTGGTGNTEAFF	TGTGCCAGTAGTAAGACAGGGGGCACTGGGAACACTGAAGCTTTCTTT
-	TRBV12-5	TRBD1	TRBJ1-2	CASGLEGAGNYGYTF	TGTGCTAGTGGTTTGGAGGGGGCAGGGAACTATGGCTACACCTTC